This T cell receptor beta chain originates from a study of T cell clonality in common variable immunodeficiency. Notes on the study in general: The cause of increased CVID clonality remains unclear without subpopulation sequencing.

This clone was counted at least ten times. Its antigen is unknown. The sequenced fragment ends 3 residues before the CDR3 boundary, so the rest is inferred from the germline J gene. The assay was immunoSEQ multiplex PCR, and TCRdb's table has in-frame clones only and misses some. The table lists under 60,000 clones, with no singletons. The V and J ends lost 1 base and 3 bases respectively, with 9 bases between them. CDR1 is SQVTM and CDR2 is ANQGSEA in the germline V gene. This CDR3 comprises 13 residues. What was sequenced was peripheral blood mononuclear cells. V gene TRBV29-1 combines with J gene TRBJ1-1; D gene unclear. The sequence came from a person between 18 and 75 years old in good health. Incomplete CDR3 DNA: TGCAGCGTTGAAGCGGTACGGGACACTGAA. Translating it yields CSVEAVRDTE. The full-length CDR3 reads as CSVEAVRDTEAFF.